This passage covers 19 T cell receptor beta chains from one sample sequenced in a study of blood T cell repertoires in COVID-19. Assay used: immunoSEQ multiplex PCR; TCRdb lists only in-frame clones, some missing. Among 190,000 or so clones, approximately 75% were seen once, and the ten largest hold about 10%. The sequenced material came from PBMCs or T cells enriched from blood (not recorded which). These receptors came from a man in his forties or fifties who had recovered from COVID-19.

Only a few counts were recorded for this clone. The rearrangement joins TRBV30 to TRBJ1-2; no definite D call. CDR1 GTSNPN and CDR2 SVGIG come from the germline V gene (reference sequence). Trimming removed 3 bases at V and 4 bases at J, with 12 bases between. The CDR3 contains 13 residues. The CDR3 coding sequence is TGTGCCTGGAGAGCGGACGGAAGCTATGGCTACACCTTC. Its protein product is CAWRADGSYGYTF.

This sequence joins TRBV5-4 and TRBJ2-3; TRBD1 agrees at 10 bases. The CDR3 is 15 amino acids. Germline CDR1 reads SGHNT; CDR2 reads YYREEE (reference sequence). J gave up 3 bases and V 4 bases, and 5 bases lay outside the gene matches. The CDR3 spells CASSPPGQGTDTQYF. The CDR3 DNA is TGTGCCAGCAGCCCCCCGGGACAGGGGACAGATACGCAGTATTTT.

This chain uses TRBV24-1 with TRBJ2-3; tentative D call: TRBD1 (6 bases). Looked up from germline, CDR1 is KGHDR and CDR2 is SFDVKD. Trimming stripped 4 bases from V and 0 bases from J, with 10 bases between. CDR3 size: 15 residues. The DNA of the CDR3 is TGTGCCACCAGTGACCCGACAGGAAGCACAGATACGCAGTATTTT. Its protein is CATSDPTGSTDTQYF.

The gene calls are TRBV30 and TRBJ2-3; the match to TRBD1 covers 8 bases. The ends lost 2 bases at V and 3 bases at J; junction bases unmatched: 7. The CDR3 loop spans 15 amino acids. The germline gives CDR1 GTSNPN, CDR2 SVGIG (reference sequence). As DNA, the CDR3 is TGTGCCTGGAGTCGACAGGGGCGAAGGACAGATACGCAGTATTTT. It translates to CAWSRQGRRTDTQYF.

V gene TRBV19 combines with J gene TRBJ1-4, with D perhaps TRBD1 (5 bases). CDR1 and CDR2 (germline): LNHDA, SQIVND (reference sequence). This CDR3 has 16 residues. Between the trimmed V and J ends, which lost 3 bases and 0 bases, there was a span of 11 bases. The CDR3 sequence is CASSIGQGATNEKLFF. The CDR3 bases are TGTGCCAGTAGTATTGGCCAGGGTGCAACTAATGAAAAACTGTTTTTT.

CDR3 region: CASQPGNRAEAFF. The CDR3, as DNA: TGTGCCAGCCAACCCGGTAACCGGGCTGAAGCTTTCTTT. The chain uses TRBV27 and TRBJ1-1; D remains ambiguous. The V gene lost 8 bases and the J gene lost 6 bases, with 16 bases spanning the gap. The germline V gene encodes CDR1 MNHEY and CDR2 SMNVEV (reference sequence). This CDR3 is 13 amino acids long.

V is TRBV29-1 and J is TRBJ2-5; 13 nucleotides align to TRBD2. V lost 8 bases to trimming and J lost 2 bases; unmatched junction nucleotides: 8. This CDR3 is 15 amino acids long. Germline V lookup: CDR1 SQVTM, CDR2 ANQGSEA. CDR3 sequence: CSKPGLAGQQETQYF. The CDR3 region has the DNA TGCAGCAAACCGGGACTAGCGGGACAACAAGAGACCCAGTACTTC.

This rearrangement joins TRBV3-1 (or the pseudogene TRBV3-2) to TRBJ2-1; tentative D call: TRBD2 (5 bases). The CDR3 extends over 15 amino acids. The V gene's germline CDR1 is LGHDT and CDR2 YNNKEL (reference sequence). V was pared by 5 bases and J by 2 bases, with 13 bases between. CDR3 sequence: CASSSGLHAYNEQFF. CDR3 sequence (DNA): TGTGCCAGCAGCTCAGGACTCCACGCCTACAATGAGCAGTTCTTC.

This chain uses TRBV10-1 with TRBJ1-5; D gene unclear. The CDR3 length is 13 residues. CDR1 and CDR2 (germline): WNHNN, SYGVQD (reference sequence). Trimming removed 2 bases at V and 5 bases at J, with 7 bases between. CDR3 sequence: CASSEARDQPQHF. CDR3 in DNA: TGCGCCAGCAGTGAGGCCCGGGATCAGCCCCAGCATTTT.

This clone showed up just a few times. One end of the junction varies from germline; a read error may be responsible. The chain carries TRBV29-1 and TRBJ2-1; TRBD2 matches 12 bases. Germline values: CDR1 SQVTM, CDR2 ANQGSEA. The CDR3 is 14 amino acids. In DNA, the CDR3 is TGCAGCGTTGCGGGACTAGCGGGCCACAAGGAGCAGTTCTTC. It yields the protein CSVAGLAGHKEQFF.

This clone has only a few counts. The V call is TRBV10-1, the J call TRBJ1-1; no clear D gene. This CDR3 has 13 residues. Per germline, CDR1 WNHNN and CDR2 SYGVQD (reference sequence). Trimming removed 2 bases from V and 4 bases from J, with 8 bases in between. CDR3 amino acids: CASSETRSTEAFF. For the CDR3, the DNA is TGCGCCAGCAGTGAGACCAGATCCACTGAAGCTTTCTTT.

The gene calls are TRBV15 and TRBJ1-3; unclear D gene. V dropped 1 base and J dropped 0 bases, with 19 bases sitting between them. CDR1 and CDR2 from the germline V gene are LNHNV and YYDKDF (reference sequence). The CDR3 totals 19 residues. CDR3 residues: CATSRGTIEDRISGNTIYF. CDR3 nucleotide sequence: TGTGCCACCAGCAGAGGGACTATCGAGGACCGAATCTCTGGAAACACCATATATTTT.

The chain links TRBV11-1 to TRBJ2-5, with 7 bases fitting TRBD2. Germline CDR1 reads SGHAT; CDR2 reads FQDESV (reference sequence). The ends lost 3 bases at V and 1 base at J; junction bases unmatched: 5. The CDR3 totals 15 residues. In DNA form, the CDR3 reads TGTGCCAGCAGCTTTTCTAGCGGATTCCAAGAGACCCAGTACTTC. Protein product: CASSFSSGFQETQYF.

The chain links TRBV7-9 to TRBJ1-3; D not resolved. This CDR3 comprises 14 residues. V was trimmed by 5 bases and J by 4 bases, leaving 12 bases between them. Germline CDR1 is SEHNR and CDR2 is FQNEAQ (reference sequence). The CDR3 loop reads CASSPSNMGNTIYF. The CDR3 DNA follows: TGTGCCAGCAGCCCGTCCAACATGGGAAACACCATATATTTT.

The chain uses TRBV9 and TRBJ2-7; the match to TRBD2 covers 7 bases. V gave up 3 bases and J gave up 0 bases; unmatched junction bases: 6. This CDR3 contains 15 residues. Looked up from germline, CDR1 is SGDLS and CDR2 is YYNGEE. The CDR3 here is CASSASGAPSYEQYF. Here the CDR3 DNA reads TGTGCCAGCAGCGCGAGCGGGGCGCCCTCCTACGAGCAGTACTTC. Looking up the rest from reference TRBV9 and TRBJ2-7 gives the full variable domain: DSGVTQTPKHLITATGQRVTLRCSPRSGDLSVYWYQQSLDQGLQFLIQYYNGEERAKGNILERFSAQQFPDLHSELNLSSLELGDSALYFCASSASGAPSYEQYFGPGTRLTVT.

The J gene is TRBJ2-3, the V gene TRBV7-9; TRBD2 matches at 11 bases. Germline CDR1 reads SEHNR; CDR2 reads FQNEAQ (reference sequence). V gave up 8 bases and J gave up 2 bases; unmatched junction bases: 6. The CDR3 consists of 15 residues. This CDR3 is CASYRLAGFTDTQYF. In DNA, the CDR3 is TGTGCCAGCTACCGACTAGCGGGGTTCACAGATACGCAGTATTTT.

Here the CDR3 DNA reads TGCGCCAGCAGCTTGGAAGGCAGGGGATACTATGGCTACACCTTC. Protein sequence: CASSLEGRGYYGYTF. The chain links TRBV5-1 to TRBJ1-2, with D perhaps matching TRBD1 (6 bases). The V gene lost 0 bases and the J gene lost 3 bases, with 12 bases spanning the gap. Germline CDR1 reads SGHRS; CDR2 reads YFSETQ. CDR3 length equals 15 residues.

This chain links TRBV12-3 or TRBV12-4 with TRBJ2-5; D possibly corresponds to TRBD2 (5 bases). V was cut by 6 bases and J by 2 bases, with 10 bases left in between. This CDR3 has 13 amino acids. Here the CDR3 DNA reads TGTGCCAGCAGCCATTGGGAGCAAGAGACCCAGTACTTC. It translates to CASSHWEQETQYF.

The rearrangement links TRBV18 to TRBJ1-1, with no clear D. CDR1 is KGHSH, CDR2 LQKENI, per germline. CDR3 length: 12 residues. Trimming cost V 2 bases and J 7 bases, with 8 bases left between them. The CDR3 DNA sequence: TGTGCCAGCTCACCAGGCGGGAATGAAGCTTTCTTT. It specifies CASSPGGNEAFF.